The 12 T cell receptor beta chains listed next were all sequenced from one sample in a study of CD8 T cells in Susac syndrome. Reverse transcription of roughly 0.5 to 1 ug RNA was carried out with random hexamers. TCRdb called the immunoSEQ multiplex PCR reads again in MiXCR, with one record for every CDR3 protein. The sample includes roughly 190,000 distinct CDR3 sequences, approximately 95% of them seen just once. Sequenced: CD4+ T cells from PBMCs. The receptor set was obtained from a human donor in good health.

The chain has TRBV5-1 and TRBJ2-2; D unresolved. This CDR3 region has 13 residues. CDR1 is SGHRS and CDR2 is YFSETQ in the germline V gene. Trimming removed 0 bases from V and 7 bases from J, with 7 bases in between. As DNA, the CDR3 is TGCGCCAGCAGCTTGGACCAAATCGGGGAGCTGTTTTTT. It encodes CASSLDQIGELFF.

The V call is TRBV7-9, the J call TRBJ1-2; tentative D call: TRBD1 (5 bases). V lost 5 bases and J lost 7, with 14 bases in between. Germline CDR1 and CDR2: SEHNR and FQNEAQ (reference sequence). The CDR3 has 13 amino acids. CDR3 coding DNA: TGTGCCAGCAGCCCCCGATGGGGGGGTGGCTACACCTTC. It specifies CASSPRWGGGYTF.

This clonotype was observed a single time. J is TRBJ2-7 and V is TRBV5-1, with 9 positions matching TRBD1. The V segment lost 0 bases and the J segment 6 bases; nucleotides outside the gene matches: 7. Germline assignment: CDR1 SGHRS and CDR2 YFSETQ. The CDR3 consists of 15 residues. Here the CDR3 reads CASSLGDRDFCEQYF. CDR3 sequence (DNA): TGCGCCAGCAGCTTGGGGGACAGGGATTTCTGCGAGCAGTACTTC.

This chain links TRBV11-2 with TRBJ2-2, with 16 positions matching TRBD2. Germline lookup yields CDR1 SGHAT and CDR2 FQNNGV. With V trimmed by 5 bases and J by 4 bases, 13 bases remained unmatched. The CDR3 length is 20 residues. The CDR3 coding sequence is TGTGCCAGCAGCCCGGGGCGGGGACTAGCGGGGGGGCGCGTCACCGGGGAGCTGTTTTTT. This encodes CASSPGRGLAGGRVTGELFF.

This rearrangement joins TRBV30 to TRBJ2-5; 8 bases line up with TRBD2. Trimming cost V 3 bases and J 5 bases; bases outside gene matches: 5. CDR3 length: 13 amino acids. Per germline, CDR1 GTSNPN and CDR2 SVGIG (reference sequence). The DNA for the CDR3 is TGTGCCTGGAGCTCGGGGGGGCGGGAGACCCAGTACTTC. This translates into CAWSSGGRETQYF.

The rearrangement uses TRBV7-3 and TRBJ1-1; D uncertain. This CDR3 has 12 residues. Between the trimmed V and J ends, which lost 7 bases and 7 bases, there was a span of 13 bases. The germline V gene has CDR1 SGHTA and CDR2 FQGTGA. CDR3 sequence: CASTPTTNEAFF. DNA of the CDR3: TGTGCCAGCACCCCGACAACTAATGAAGCTTTCTTT.

The chain recombines TRBV28 with TRBJ1-4; unclear D gene. Trimming left V 3 bases short and J 8 bases short, with 13 bases between. The CDR3 length is 14 residues. The germline V gene encodes CDR1 MDHEN and CDR2 SYDVKM. CDR3 nucleotide sequence: TGTGCCAGCAGTTTGAGGGTAGTTAGGGAAAAACTGTTTTTT. Its translation is CASSLRVVREKLFF.

The rearrangement uses TRBV4-2 and TRBJ1-2; 7 nucleotides agree with TRBD1. V was pared by 5 bases and J by 6 bases, with 9 bases of the junction left unmatched. Germline V gene lookup returns CDR1 LGHNA and CDR2 YNFKEQ. The CDR3 is 14 residues long. The CDR3: CASSSRQGRDGYTF. DNA for the CDR3: TGTGCCAGCAGCTCTCGACAGGGACGGGATGGCTACACCTTC.

The genes are TRBV14 and TRBJ1-4; D gene unclear. Trimming removed 0 bases at V and 0 bases at J, with 8 bases between. The CDR3 length is 16 residues. The germline V gene encodes CDR1 SGHDN and CDR2 FVKESK. DNA of the CDR3: TGTGCCAGCAGCCAAGAACGGCAGGCAACTAATGAAAAACTGTTTTTT. Amino acids: CASSQERQATNEKLFF.

V usage is TRBV5-6 and J usage is TRBJ2-5; 12 nucleotides line up with TRBD1. CDR3 length: 17 residues. J lost 2 bases, V lost 0 bases, and 5 bases had no gene match. Germline-derived CDR1 and CDR2 are SGHDT and YYEEEE. The CDR3 loop reads CASSLEGQGAVQETQYF. The CDR3 nucleotides are TGTGCCAGCAGCTTGGAGGGACAGGGGGCGGTACAAGAGACCCAGTACTTC. The full variable domain, with the rest looked up from reference TRBV5-6 and TRBJ2-5, is DAGVTQSPTHLIKTRGQQVTLRCSPKSGHDTVSWYQQALGQGPQFIFQYYEEEERQRGNFPDRFSGHQFPNYSSELNVNALLLGDSALYLCASSLEGQGAVQETQYFGPGTRLLVL.

This clonotype has only one observation. This chain connects TRBV6-5 to TRBJ1-5, with a weak D call TRBD1 (6 bases). The CDR3 runs 14 residues. V lost 8 bases, J lost 2 bases, and 13 bases lay in between. Germline lookup yields CDR1 MNHEY and CDR2 SVGAGI. CDR3 sequence reads: CASGPRQGNQPQHF. DNA of the CDR3: TGTGCCAGCGGTCCTCGACAGGGCAATCAGCCCCAGCATTTT.

The chain uses TRBV13 and TRBJ1-1, with D maybe TRBD1 (5 bases). CDR3 length equals 15 residues. V lost 0 bases, J lost 3 bases, and 11 bases lay in between. The germline V gene has CDR1 PRHDT and CDR2 FYEKMQ (reference sequence). In DNA, the CDR3 is TGTGCCAGCAGCTTAGGGTGGGGCGAGGACACTGAAGCTTTCTTT. This encodes CASSLGWGEDTEAFF. The whole variable domain, remainder taken from reference TRBV13 and TRBJ1-1, is AAGVIQSPRHLIKEKRETATLKCYPIPRHDTVYWYQQGPGQDPQFLISFYEKMQSDKGSIPDRFSAQQFSDYHSELNMSSLELGDSALYFCASSLGWGEDTEAFFGQGTRLTVV.